This T cell receptor beta chain is from a study of OX40 agonist ivuxolimab in advanced cancers. In the study overall: Treatment received earlier with anti-PD-1, anti-PD-L1 or anti-CTLA-4 agents was allowed, and 40% had some.

Notes on this clone: The antigen remains unidentified.

Study results and caveats: Among patients with partial responses at 0.1-3.0 mg/kg, clonal expansion was among the lowest. The CD4+ and CD8+ T cells in the blood had expanded clonally by week 6 at 0.1 to 3.0 mg/kg.

The ends lost 6 bases at V and 0 bases at J; junction bases unmatched: 7. Looked up from germline, CDR1 is SNHLY and CDR2 is FYNNEI. CDR3 length equals 15 residues. The data were produced by immunoSEQ multiplex PCR, yet TCRdb's version contains in-frame clones alone and is incomplete. The sample lists roughly 60,000 clones, about 83% occurring once. The V call is TRBV2, the J call TRBJ1-2, with 7 bases that match TRBD1. The sample consisted of CD4+ or CD8+ T cells sorted from blood, taken in a trial of the OX40 agonist ivuxolimab. The receptor was isolated from an adult with an advanced solid tumor such as melanoma, head and neck, liver or kidney cancer. The CDR3 protein is CASRGGGLSNYGYTF. The CDR3 region has the DNA TGTGCCAGCAGGGGAGGGGGCCTGTCTAACTATGGCTACACCTTC.